Below are 20 T cell receptor beta chains sequenced from a single sample in a study of T-cell memory formation after mild COVID-19. TCRdb re-called the 5' RACE reads with MiXCR, one entry per CDR3 protein. The repertoire holds just over 50,000 distinct CDR3 sequences, with roughly 9% as singletons. The sequenced sample was PBMCs or a T cell subset sorted from them (not recorded which). Every receptor here comes from an adult woman who had mild COVID-19 (a few samples of this study predate the infection). Cell type and time point are not known.

This clonotype was found a few times. The V and J genes are TRBV20-1 and TRBJ1-2, with no clear D. This CDR3 comprises 11 residues. Germline V gene data show CDR1 as DFQATT and CDR2 as SNEGSKA (reference sequence). V shed 2 bases and J shed 5 bases, with 6 bases lying between them. CDR3 residues: CSARSEYGYTF. In DNA form, the CDR3 reads TGCAGTGCTAGATCAGAATATGGCTACACCTTC.

This clonotype turned up a few times. J is TRBJ2-7 and V is TRBV15; D gene ambiguous. The CDR3 runs to 14 residues. The V gene lost 1 base and the J gene lost 1 base, with 8 bases spanning the gap. Germline lookup yields CDR1 LNHNV and CDR2 YYDKDF (reference sequence). The CDR3 sequence is CATSRVPQSYEQYF. The CDR3 DNA sequence: TGTGCCACCAGCAGAGTTCCACAGTCCTACGAGCAGTACTTC.

This clonotype turned up a few times. The chain combines TRBV4-3 with TRBJ1-1; D may be TRBD1 (6 bases). The CDR3 is 15 amino acids. V shed 0 bases and J shed 2 bases, with 10 bases lying between them. Germline loops: CDR1 LGHNA, CDR2 YSLEER. The CDR3 loop reads CASSQEAGANTEAFF. As DNA, the CDR3 is TGCGCCAGCAGCCAAGAGGCAGGGGCAAACACTGAAGCTTTCTTT.

This clonotype is deemed medium-sized. V gene TRBV15 combines with J gene TRBJ2-3; TRBD2 agrees at 9 bases. The germline V gene encodes CDR1 LNHNV and CDR2 YYDKDF (reference sequence). Trimming cost V 7 bases and J 8 bases; bases outside gene matches: 7. This CDR3 is 13 amino acids long. The CDR3 here is CATTAGGLGTQYF. Here the CDR3 DNA reads TGTGCCACCACGGCGGGGGGGCTGGGTACGCAGTATTTT. The full variable domain, rest sourced from reference TRBV15 and TRBJ2-3, is DAMVIQNPRYQVTQFGKPVTLSCSQTLNHNVMYWYQQKSSQAPKLLFHYYDKDFNNEADTPDNFQSRRPNTSFCFLDIRSPGLGDTAMYLCATTAGGLGTQYFGPGTRLTVL.

This clonotype was counted only a few times. The chain joins TRBV24-1 to TRBJ2-5, with D maybe TRBD2 (5 bases). Trimming took off 12 bases at V and 8 bases at J, with 21 bases between the two ends. Germline values: CDR1 KGHDR, CDR2 SFDVKD. The CDR3 runs 13 residues. DNA for the CDR3: TGTGCCTCCGCAACGACGGTGAGCGGAACCCAGTACTTC. Translating gives CASATTVSGTQYF.

This clonotype was seen once. J is TRBJ2-2 and V is TRBV7-8; perhaps TRBD2 as D (5 bases). V was clipped by 5 bases and J by 2 bases, with 18 bases between them. Germline V CDR1 and CDR2: SGHVS, FQNEAQ. The CDR3 runs 17 residues. The CDR3 sequence is CASSPARGILNTGELFF. In DNA form, the CDR3 reads TGTGCCAGCAGCCCCGCCAGAGGGATTCTTAACACCGGGGAGCTGTTTTTT.

This clonotype came up a few times. The chain employs TRBV9 and TRBJ1-2; 9 bases match TRBD1. The CDR3 consists of 14 residues. V was clipped by 2 bases and J by 4 bases; unmatched bases: 3. Germline-derived CDR1 and CDR2 are SGDLS and YYNGEE. The CDR3, as DNA: TGTGCCAGCAGCGTCAGACAGGGGGGCTATGGCTACACCTTC. It codes for CASSVRQGGYGYTF.

This clonotype was seen a few times. CDR3 nucleotides: TGCAGTGCCCCGCCAGGTAATAATCAGCCCCAGCATTTT. It codes for CSAPPGNNQPQHF. The genes are TRBV20-1 and TRBJ1-5; D call uncertain. Between the trimmed V and J ends, which lost 6 bases and 4 bases, there was a span of 13 bases. Germline CDR1 reads DFQATT; CDR2 reads SNEGSKA (reference sequence). The CDR3 spans 13 residues.

Ten or more counts support this clonotype. The V gene is TRBV5-1, the J gene TRBJ2-1, with TRBD1 matching 8 bases. This CDR3 has 16 amino acids. With V trimmed by 0 bases and J by 10 bases, 12 bases remained unmatched. Germline assignment: CDR1 SGHRS and CDR2 YFSETQ. CDR3 sequence: CASSLGPGGELEEQFF. CDR3 DNA sequence: TGCGCCAGCAGCTTGGGGCCAGGGGGCGAGTTGGAGGAGCAGTTCTTC. Full variable domain (remainder filled in from reference TRBV5-1 and TRBJ2-1): KAGVTQTPRYLIKTRGQQVTLSCSPISGHRSVSWYQQTPGQGLQFLFEYFSETQRNKGNFPGRFSGRQFSNSRSEMNVSTLELGDSALYLCASSLGPGGELEEQFFGPGTRLTVL.

In this sample, this clonotype turned up many times. The genes are TRBV20-1 and TRBJ2-4; weak D call: TRBD1 (6 bases). The CDR3 is 14 residues long. V lost 5 bases and J 4 bases, leaving 15 bases between the germline ends. Germline V gene sequence: CDR1 DFQATT, CDR2 SNEGSKA (reference sequence). CDR3 sequence reads: CSAYPGTTKNIQYF. Here the CDR3 DNA reads TGCAGTGCTTATCCTGGGACAACTAAAAACATTCAGTACTTC.

V and J are TRBV14 and TRBJ2-7, with 8 bases identical to TRBD1. The CDR3 covers 16 residues. Germline assignment: CDR1 SGHDN and CDR2 FVKESK. Unmatched junction bases numbered 9, after V lost 3 bases and J lost 2 bases. The chain's CDR3 is CASSHPRQGIPYEQYF. In DNA, the CDR3 is TGTGCCAGCAGCCACCCCCGACAGGGGATTCCCTACGAGCAGTACTTC.

This clonotype was recorded many times. J is TRBJ2-3 and V is TRBV5-4; D unresolved. Germline lookup yields CDR1 SGHNT and CDR2 YYREEE (reference sequence). The CDR3 loop spans 15 amino acids. Deletions cut 0 bases from V and 1 base from J, with 9 bases between. The CDR3 DNA is TGTGCCAGCAGCTTGGATATGGTGGGCACAGATACGCAGTATTTT. It encodes CASSLDMVGTDTQYF.

This clonotype was seen a handful of times. CDR3 nucleotide sequence: TGTGCCAGCAGTTCTCTCACCGGGGAGCAGTTCTTC. Amino acids: CASSSLTGEQFF. J is TRBJ2-1 and V is TRBV27, with D unclear. Trimming removed 4 bases from V and 10 bases from J, with 11 bases in between. Germline V gene data show CDR1 as MNHEY and CDR2 as SMNVEV (reference sequence). The CDR3 contains 12 residues.

This clonotype was detected ten times or more. The V call is TRBV5-1, the J call TRBJ1-2; D is undetermined. In germline, CDR1 is SGHRS, CDR2 YFSETQ. The CDR3 contains 14 residues. V lost 4 bases and J 4 bases, leaving 14 bases between the germline ends. The CDR3 reads CASSPPGQAYGYTF. In nucleotides, the CDR3 is TGCGCCAGCAGCCCGCCCGGGCAGGCCTATGGCTACACCTTC.

This clonotype occurred many times. This chain joins TRBV11-2 and TRBJ2-5; 9 nucleotides match TRBD2. Germline loops: CDR1 SGHAT, CDR2 FQNNGV. The CDR3 covers 15 residues. V trimming: 5 bases; J trimming: 6 bases; junction bases outside the gene matches: 10. The CDR3 nucleotides read TGTGCCAGCAGCACCTTGGGACTAGCCGGTCAGACCCAGTACTTC. It is translated as CASSTLGLAGQTQYF.

This clonotype was seen many times. J is TRBJ2-3 and V is TRBV7-9; D is unclear. Germline V CDR1 and CDR2: SEHNR, FQNEAQ (reference sequence). Trimming removed 3 bases at V and 4 bases at J, with 17 bases between. The CDR3 has 16 residues. The chain's CDR3 is CASSFNVGSFADTQYF. CDR3 DNA sequence: TGTGCCAGCAGCTTCAACGTTGGTAGTTTTGCAGATACGCAGTATTTT.

Many counts were recorded for this clonotype. CDR3 amino acids: CASSLSVVGGDEQYF. The CDR3 bases are TGCGCCAGCAGCTTGTCGGTCGTTGGGGGCGACGAGCAGTACTTC. The chain links TRBV5-1 to TRBJ2-7, with D possibly being TRBD1 (6 bases). Germline-derived CDR1 and CDR2 are SGHRS and YFSETQ. The length of the CDR3 is 15 residues. V gave up 1 base and J gave up 5 bases, with 16 bases separating them.

J is TRBJ1-4 and V is TRBV3-1, with 7 bases fitting TRBD1. The V gene end was trimmed by 5 bases and the J gene end by 1 base; junction bases not matched to a gene: 1. Germline V gene sequence: CDR1 LGHDT, CDR2 YNNKEL (reference sequence). This CDR3 spans 14 amino acids. The CDR3 reads CASSDRVTNEKLFF. The DNA for the CDR3 is TGTGCCAGCAGCGACAGGGTAACTAATGAAAAACTGTTTTTT.

This clonotype appeared many times. The genes are TRBV5-1 and TRBJ2-7, with D unclear. Germline loops: CDR1 SGHRS, CDR2 YFSETQ. Between the trimmed V and J ends, which lost 5 bases and 1 base, there was a span of 10 bases. This CDR3 comprises 13 residues. The CDR3 DNA follows: TGCGCCAGCAGGGGCGACGGGTCCTACGAGCAGTACTTC. Translation: CASRGDGSYEQYF.

The chain carries TRBV19 and TRBJ2-7, with D uncertain. The V end was cut by 1 base, the J end by 6 bases, with 10 bases between. The CDR3 spans 13 residues. Germline V CDR1 and CDR2: LNHDA, SQIVND (reference sequence). This CDR3 is CASSIGSVGEQYF. The CDR3 DNA is TGTGCCAGTAGTATAGGGAGCGTGGGCGAGCAGTACTTC.